This T cell receptor beta chain was observed in a study of cytomegalovirus exposure and HLA in healthy donors. With respect to this clone: Its cognate antigen is unknown.

Study-wide results and caveats: Later, an analysis showed that TCR beta chains associated with HLA were more clonally expanded than others that were equally common.

This CDR3 is built from 14 residues. Germline V lookup: CDR1 MDHEN, CDR2 SYDVKM. J lost 3 bases, V lost 7 bases, and 8 bases had no gene match. The study ran its PCR with 60 Vbeta and 13 Jbeta primers. TCRdb's copy holds only in-frame clones and misses some; the assay was immunoSEQ multiplex PCR. The data show 150,000 to 200,000 clones, around four fifths seen once. V usage is TRBV28 and J usage is TRBJ2-7, with 8 bases that match TRBD2. Sequenced input: PBMCs. This TCR came from a man between 18 and 29 years old in good health and CMV-seropositive. The CDR3 sequence is CASNSGSGGYEQYF. DNA for the CDR3: TGTGCCAGCAATAGTGGGAGCGGGGGCTACGAGCAGTACTTC.